One sample yielded the 27 T cell receptor beta chains listed below, sequenced in a study of OX40 agonist ivuxolimab in advanced cancers. The assay was immunoSEQ multiplex PCR, and TCRdb's table has in-frame clones only and misses some. The sample holds more than 75,000 clones, 70% to 90% seen once. This specimen consisted of CD4+ or CD8+ T cells sorted from blood, obtained in a trial of the OX40 agonist ivuxolimab. These receptors were collected from an adult with an advanced solid tumor such as melanoma, head and neck, liver or kidney cancer.

The V gene is TRBV7-9, the J gene TRBJ2-1, with 13 nucleotides matching TRBD2. After removal of 5 bases from V and 7 bases from J, the junction contained 8 bases not matched to a gene. Germline V gene lookup returns CDR1 SEHNR and CDR2 FQNEAQ (reference sequence). The CDR3 totals 16 residues. This CDR3 is CASSPPGLAGWNEQFF. For the CDR3, the DNA is TGTGCCAGCAGCCCTCCGGGACTAGCGGGATGGAATGAGCAGTTCTTC.

The chain is built from TRBV28 and TRBJ2-7; 8 bases map to TRBD1. Unmatched junction bases numbered 8, after V lost 4 bases and J lost 0 bases. The CDR3 loop spans 16 amino acids. Germline CDR1 and CDR2: MDHEN and SYDVKM. CDR3 in DNA: TGTGCCAGCAGTTCCCCCGACAGGGGTAGCTCCTACGAGCAGTACTTC. Translating gives CASSSPDRGSSYEQYF.

J is TRBJ2-3 and V is TRBV10-3; the D call may be TRBD1 or TRBD2 (5 bases each). V was cut by 0 bases and J by 0 bases, with 7 bases left in between. Germline CDR1 ENHRY, CDR2 SYGVKD. The CDR3 totals 15 residues. The CDR3 here is CAISESGGSTDTQYF. CDR3 in DNA: TGTGCCATCAGTGAGTCTGGGGGAAGCACAGATACGCAGTATTTT.

The V gene is TRBV18, the J gene TRBJ1-2; 9 bases fit TRBD1. CDR3 size: 19 residues. After removal of 2 bases from V and 5 bases from J, the junction contained 18 bases not matched to a gene. Germline V lookup: CDR1 KGHSH, CDR2 LQKENI. CDR3 region: CASSPNLSKTGGKGYGYTF. DNA for the CDR3: TGTGCCAGCTCACCAAATCTATCGAAAACAGGGGGCAAGGGATATGGCTACACCTTC.

The chain carries TRBV7-2 and TRBJ2-3; 7 bases are shared with TRBD2. J lost 6 bases, V lost 2 bases, and 11 bases had no gene match. Germline V lookup: CDR1 SGHTA, CDR2 FQGNSA. The CDR3 runs 16 residues. The CDR3 here is CASSLKNARRGDTQYF. The CDR3 coding sequence is TGTGCCAGCAGCTTAAAGAACGCTAGGCGGGGGGATACGCAGTATTTT.

The gene calls are TRBV6-1 and TRBJ1-1; 7 positions match TRBD1. The CDR3 has 14 amino acids. The germline V gene has CDR1 MNHNS and CDR2 SASEGT. V shed 8 bases and J 1 base; nucleotides not matched to a gene: 7. CDR3 amino acids: CASGRTGGNTEAFF. DNA of the CDR3: TGTGCCAGCGGTCGGACAGGAGGGAACACTGAAGCTTTCTTT.

This clone was counted a single time. This chain joins TRBV28 and TRBJ2-3; tentative D call: TRBD2 (6 bases). The germline V and J ends were trimmed by 2 bases and 2 bases, with 11 bases remaining between them. Germline V gives CDR1 MDHEN, CDR2 SYDVKM. This CDR3 is 15 amino acids long. CDR3 in DNA: TGTGCCAGCAGTTTAAGGGACTCCTTCACAGATACGCAGTATTTT. It is translated as CASSLRDSFTDTQYF.

This clone was seen just once. The rearrangement uses TRBV5-6 and TRBJ1-4; D ambiguous. Germline V lookup: CDR1 SGHDT, CDR2 YYEEEE. The V gene lost 0 bases and the J gene lost 4 bases, with 10 bases spanning the gap. The CDR3 is 15 amino acids. CDR3 loop: CASSLGWPFNEKLFF. The CDR3 nucleotides are TGTGCCAGCAGCTTGGGGTGGCCTTTTAATGAAAAACTGTTTTTT.

This rearrangement joins TRBV5-1 to TRBJ2-7; D is unclear. The V gene's germline CDR1 is SGHRS and CDR2 YFSETQ. There are 14 residues in the CDR3. The germline V and J ends were trimmed by 0 bases and 3 bases, with 10 bases remaining between them. CDR3 sequence: CASSLGAGFYEQYF. The CDR3 bases are TGCGCCAGCAGCTTGGGAGCAGGATTCTACGAGCAGTACTTC.

The rearrangement links TRBV7-2 to TRBJ2-7; D is uncertain. This CDR3 is built from 18 residues. Germline CDR1 reads SGHTA; CDR2 reads FQGNSA. Trimming left V 3 bases short and J 3 bases short, with 24 bases between. The CDR3 coding sequence is TGTGCCAGCAGCTTTTGGGTGGGTGACACTGAAGCTATCTACGAGCAGTACTTC. Protein sequence: CASSFWVGDTEAIYEQYF.

The chain is built from TRBV9 and TRBJ1-5, with 7 bases lining up with TRBD1. CDR1 and CDR2 from the germline V gene are SGDLS and YYNGEE. CDR3 length: 15 amino acids. With 4 bases clipped from V and 2 bases from J, the junction kept 6 bases outside the gene matches. DNA of the CDR3: TGTGCCAGCAGCAGGACCGGGACAGGCAATCAGCCCCAGCATTTT. Encoded protein: CASSRTGTGNQPQHF.

The chain combines TRBV7-6 with TRBJ2-1; possibly TRBD2 for D (6 bases). V shed 2 bases and J shed 4 bases, with 15 bases lying between them. The CDR3 runs 16 residues. From germline, CDR1 is SGHVS and CDR2 FNYEAQ. The CDR3 here is CASSLRAGSGYNEQFF. DNA of the CDR3: TGTGCCAGCAGCTTAAGAGCCGGGAGCGGGTACAATGAGCAGTTCTTC. Drawing the rest from reference TRBV7-6 and TRBJ2-1, the complete variable domain is GAGVSQSPRYKVTKRGQDVALRCDPISGHVSLYWYRQALGQGPEFLTYFNYEAQQDKSGLPNDRFSAERPEGSISTLTIQRTEQRDSAMYRCASSLRAGSGYNEQFFGPGTRLTVL.

V gene TRBV27 combines with J gene TRBJ2-1; the D is unclear. CDR1 is MNHEY, CDR2 SMNVEV, per germline (reference sequence). The V gene lost 6 bases and the J gene lost 0 bases, with 18 bases spanning the gap. This CDR3 has 17 residues. The CDR3 spells CASRAVPRTDSYNEQFF. The DNA of the CDR3 is TGTGCCAGCAGGGCCGTCCCCCGGACCGACTCCTACAATGAGCAGTTCTTC.

The chain is built from TRBV19 and TRBJ2-3; D may be TRBD1 or TRBD2 (5 bases each). The V end was cut by 4 bases, the J end by 4 bases, with 12 bases between. This CDR3 contains 14 residues. CDR1 LNHDA and CDR2 SQIVND come from the germline V gene (reference sequence). CDR3 nucleotide sequence: TGTGCCAGTAGTAGGGCCTGGGGGTCAGATACGCAGTATTTT. This sequence encodes CASSRAWGSDTQYF. Complete variable domain (other parts from reference TRBV19 and TRBJ2-3): DGGITQSPKYLFRKEGQNVTLSCEQNLNHDAMYWYRQDPGQGLRLIYYSQIVNDFQKGDIAEGYSVSREKKESFPLTVTSAQKNPTAFYLCASSRAWGSDTQYFGPGTRLTVL.

The chain joins TRBV7-6 to TRBJ2-2, with 7 bases matching TRBD1. CDR3 length equals 16 residues. CDR1 SGHVS and CDR2 FNYEAQ come from the germline V gene. V dropped 5 bases and J dropped 0; count of bases not matched to a gene: 6. The CDR3 nucleotides read TGTGCCAGCAGCCGCGAGACAGGGTCGAACACCGGGGAGCTGTTTTTT. It encodes CASSRETGSNTGELFF.

The chain is built from TRBV6-5 and TRBJ2-3; 8 positions agree with TRBD2. The CDR3 spans 13 residues. Germline assignment: CDR1 MNHEY and CDR2 SVGAGI. V was clipped by 10 bases and J by 7 bases; unmatched bases: 10. This CDR3 reads CAIGLAGTNTQYF. CDR3 bases: TGTGCCATCGGACTAGCTGGCACGAATACGCAGTATTTT.

Comment on this clone: Other DNA sequences in this specimen translate into the identical CDR3. This chain links TRBV2 with TRBJ1-4; TRBD1 aligns across 11 bases. CDR3 length: 14 amino acids. V gave up 6 bases and J gave up 11 bases; unmatched junction bases: 8. The germline CDR1 and CDR2 sequences are SNHLY and FYNNEI. This chain's CDR3 is CASSPRTGGEKLFF. As DNA, the CDR3 is TGTGCCAGCAGCCCTAGGACAGGGGGCGAGAAACTGTTTTTT.

V usage is TRBV5-1 and J usage is TRBJ1-2; D may be TRBD1 (6 bases). Between the trimmed V and J ends, which lost 4 bases and 1 base, there was a span of 11 bases. The CDR3 runs to 14 residues. Looked up from germline, CDR1 is SGHRS and CDR2 is YFSETQ. The CDR3 nucleotides read TGCGCCAGCAGCAGGGACACCGATAACTATGGCTACACCTTC. As protein: CASSRDTDNYGYTF.

The chain joins TRBV28 to TRBJ1-5, with 10 bases aligning to TRBD1. The CDR3 sequence is 14 residues long. Germline CDR1 reads MDHEN; CDR2 reads SYDVKM. V was clipped by 9 bases and J by 5 bases; unmatched bases: 7. CDR3 amino acids: CASAPGQGYQPQHF. The CDR3 DNA reads TGTGCCAGTGCTCCGGGACAGGGGTATCAGCCCCAGCATTTT.

V gene TRBV5-1 combines with J gene TRBJ2-5; maybe TRBD1 (5 bases). The CDR3 sequence is 15 residues long. Per germline, CDR1 SGHRS and CDR2 YFSETQ. V dropped 0 bases and J dropped 4 bases, with 13 bases sitting between them. The CDR3: CASSLGQGLRETQYF. CDR3 nucleotide sequence: TGCGCCAGCAGCTTGGGGCAGGGTTTACGAGAGACCCAGTACTTC.

The CDR3 reads CASSLRPRNTEAFF. DNA of the CDR3: TGCGCCAGCAGCTTGAGGCCGAGGAACACTGAAGCTTTCTTT. V is TRBV5-1 and J is TRBJ1-1, with D uncertain. This CDR3 comprises 14 residues. Deletions cut 1 base from V and 1 base from J, with 8 bases between. Germline CDR1 and CDR2: SGHRS and YFSETQ.

The chain couples TRBV5-6 to TRBJ1-5; D is possibly TRBD1 (5 bases). Germline assignment: CDR1 SGHDT and CDR2 YYEEEE. The CDR3 covers 15 residues. V dropped 3 bases and J dropped 6 bases, with 16 bases sitting between them. The CDR3 bases are TGTGCCAGCAGCTCCTCGGGGGAGGGTGTTCAGCCCCAGCATTTT. This sequence encodes CASSSSGEGVQPQHF.

The V gene is TRBV28, the J gene TRBJ1-5; D is uncertain. This CDR3 contains 14 residues. The germline gives CDR1 MDHEN, CDR2 SYDVKM. With 6 bases removed from V and 4 bases from J, the gap between germline ends came to 13 bases. Here the CDR3 DNA reads TGTGCCAGCAGAGCCGGAGGGTCGAATCAGCCCCAGCATTTT. This translates into CASRAGGSNQPQHF.

This chain's CDR3 is CASSPDTDTQYF. The CDR3 DNA reads TGTGCCAGCAGCCCCGACACAGATACGCAGTATTTT. The chain couples TRBV7-2 to TRBJ2-3; D not certain. CDR3 length: 12 amino acids. Between the trimmed V and J ends, which lost 5 bases and 2 bases, there was a span of 5 bases. The germline V gene encodes CDR1 SGHTA and CDR2 FQGNSA.

Only a few counts were recorded for this clone. V usage is TRBV5-1 and J usage is TRBJ1-2, with 8 positions matching TRBD1. This CDR3 has 15 residues. Germline CDR1 and CDR2: SGHRS and YFSETQ. Trimming cost V 4 bases and J 0 bases; bases outside gene matches: 5. This CDR3 reads CASSKGQASNYGYTF. As DNA, the CDR3 is TGCGCCAGCAGCAAGGGACAGGCCTCTAACTATGGCTACACCTTC.

The chain has TRBV5-1 and TRBJ2-7; TRBD1 might be the D (5 bases). V shed 4 bases and J shed 3 bases, with 11 bases lying between them. The CDR3 contains 13 residues. CDR1 is SGHRS and CDR2 is YFSETQ in the germline V gene. In DNA, the CDR3 is TGCGCCAGCAGCCGAACAGGAGTCTACGAGCAGTACTTC. The encoded protein is CASSRTGVYEQYF.

The chain joins TRBV6-4 to TRBJ2-3; 8 bases are a match to TRBD1. Trimming removed 2 bases from V and 3 bases from J; junction bases left unmatched: 4. Germline V gene data show CDR1 as MRHNA and CDR2 as SNTAGT. CDR3 length: 15 residues. The CDR3 protein is CASSDVGQGTDTQYF. In DNA form, the CDR3 reads TGTGCCAGCAGTGACGTTGGACAGGGAACAGATACGCAGTATTTT.